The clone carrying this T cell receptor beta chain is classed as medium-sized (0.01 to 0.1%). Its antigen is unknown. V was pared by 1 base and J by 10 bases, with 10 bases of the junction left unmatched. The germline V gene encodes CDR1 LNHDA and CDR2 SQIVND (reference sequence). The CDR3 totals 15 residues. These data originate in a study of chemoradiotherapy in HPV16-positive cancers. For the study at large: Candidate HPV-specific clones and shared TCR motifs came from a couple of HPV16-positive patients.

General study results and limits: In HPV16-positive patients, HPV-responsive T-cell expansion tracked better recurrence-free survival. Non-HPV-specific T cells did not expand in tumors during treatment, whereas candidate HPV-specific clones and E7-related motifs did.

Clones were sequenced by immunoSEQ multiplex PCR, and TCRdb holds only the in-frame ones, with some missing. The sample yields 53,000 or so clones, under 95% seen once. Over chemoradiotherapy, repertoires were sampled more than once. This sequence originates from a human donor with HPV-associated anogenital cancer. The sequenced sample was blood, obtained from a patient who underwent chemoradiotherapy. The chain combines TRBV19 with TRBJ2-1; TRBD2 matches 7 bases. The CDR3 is CASSIGLALSIEQFF. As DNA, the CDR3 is TGTGCCAGTAGTATAGGACTAGCCCTGAGCATCGAGCAGTTCTTC. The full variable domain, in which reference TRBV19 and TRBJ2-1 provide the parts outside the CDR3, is DGGITQSPKYLFRKEGQNVTLSCEQNLNHDAMYWYRQDPGQGLRLIYYSQIVNDFQKGDIAEGYSVSREKKESFPLTVTSAQKNPTAFYLCASSIGLALSIEQFFGPGTRLTVL.